The source of this T cell receptor beta chain is a study of OX40 agonist ivuxolimab in advanced cancers. This CDR3 comprises 14 residues. Generated by immunoSEQ multiplex PCR, the TCRdb table keeps only in-frame clones and is missing some. The table lists roughly 70,000 clones, approximately 86% of them singletons. The source material was CD4+ or CD8+ T cells sorted from blood, sampled in a trial of the OX40 agonist ivuxolimab. This clonotype was obtained from an adult with an advanced solid tumor such as melanoma, head and neck, liver or kidney cancer. This chain links TRBV21-1 with TRBJ2-1; TRBD1 was called by the table and not checked on the DNA. TRBV21-1 is classified as a pseudogene. CDR3 residues: CASSKGQGPNEQFF. The CDR3 nucleotides read TGTGCCAGCAGCAAGGGACAGGGTCCCAATGAGCAGTTCTTC.